This T cell receptor beta chain was recovered during a study of shared clonotypes between healthy human individuals. This clone was recorded once. Data came from immunoSEQ multiplex PCR; TCRdb stores just in-frame clones and leaves some out. The table lists some 2,400,000 clones, more than 90% of them singletons. The CDR3 covers 13 residues. Trimming removed 5 bases from V and 3 bases from J; junction bases left unmatched: 4. Per the germline V gene, CDR1 is GTSNPN and CDR2 is SVGIG (reference sequence). The sample comprised naive CD4+ T cells sorted from blood. Sample subset: CD45RA+ positively selected. The receptor's source is a man aged 18 to 29 in good health. The V and J genes are TRBV30 and TRBJ2-3, with 8 bases lining up with TRBD2. In DNA form, the CDR3 reads TGTGCCTGGGCCGGCGGGAGGACAGATACGCAGTATTTT. This codes for CAWAGGRTDTQYF.